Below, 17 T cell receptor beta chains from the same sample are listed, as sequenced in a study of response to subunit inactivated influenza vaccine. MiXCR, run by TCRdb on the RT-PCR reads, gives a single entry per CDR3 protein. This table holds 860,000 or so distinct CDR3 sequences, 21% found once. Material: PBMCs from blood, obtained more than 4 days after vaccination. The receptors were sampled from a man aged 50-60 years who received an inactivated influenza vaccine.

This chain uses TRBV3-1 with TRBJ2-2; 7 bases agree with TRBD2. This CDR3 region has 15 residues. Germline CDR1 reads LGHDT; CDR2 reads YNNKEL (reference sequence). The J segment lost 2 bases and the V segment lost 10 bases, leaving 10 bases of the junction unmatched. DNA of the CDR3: TGTGCCACCTGTACCGGGACTACTAACACCGGGGAGCTGTTTTTT. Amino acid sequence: CATCTGTTNTGELFF.

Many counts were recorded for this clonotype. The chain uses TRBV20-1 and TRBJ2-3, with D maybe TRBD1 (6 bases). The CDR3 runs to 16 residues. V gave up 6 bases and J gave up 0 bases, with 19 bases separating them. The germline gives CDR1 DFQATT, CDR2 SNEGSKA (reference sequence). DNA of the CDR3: TGCAGTGCCTCTAGACAGGCCCGTAGTAGCACAGATACGCAGTATTTT. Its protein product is CSASRQARSSTDTQYF.

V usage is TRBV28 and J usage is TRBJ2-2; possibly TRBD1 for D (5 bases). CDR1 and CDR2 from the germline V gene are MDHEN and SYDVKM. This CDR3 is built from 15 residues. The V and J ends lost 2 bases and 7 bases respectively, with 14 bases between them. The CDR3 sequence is CASSLGRVHGGELFF. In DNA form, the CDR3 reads TGTGCCAGCAGTTTAGGCAGGGTTCATGGCGGGGAGCTGTTTTTT.

DNA of the CDR3: TGCAGCGCTAACAGGGGGTCTAACTATGGCTACACCTTC. Its protein is CSANRGSNYGYTF. J is TRBJ1-2 and V is TRBV29-1; 8 bases agree with TRBD1. V shed 7 bases and J 0 bases; nucleotides not matched to a gene: 4. Germline assignment: CDR1 SQVTM and CDR2 ANQGSEA. CDR3 length: 13 residues.

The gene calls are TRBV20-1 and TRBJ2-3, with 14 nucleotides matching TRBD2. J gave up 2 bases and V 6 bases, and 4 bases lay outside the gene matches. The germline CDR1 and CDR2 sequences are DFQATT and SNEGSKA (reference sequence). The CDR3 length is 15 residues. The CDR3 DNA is TGCAGTGCGATGGGACTAGCGGGAGCCACAGATACGCAGTATTTT. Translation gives CSAMGLAGATDTQYF.

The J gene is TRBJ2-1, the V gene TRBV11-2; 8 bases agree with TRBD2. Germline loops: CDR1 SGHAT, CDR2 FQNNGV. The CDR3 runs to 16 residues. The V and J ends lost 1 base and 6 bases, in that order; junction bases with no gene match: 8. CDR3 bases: TGTGCCAGCAGCTTAGGGGTTTACGGGAGGGTCAATGAGCAGTTCTTC. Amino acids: CASSLGVYGRVNEQFF.

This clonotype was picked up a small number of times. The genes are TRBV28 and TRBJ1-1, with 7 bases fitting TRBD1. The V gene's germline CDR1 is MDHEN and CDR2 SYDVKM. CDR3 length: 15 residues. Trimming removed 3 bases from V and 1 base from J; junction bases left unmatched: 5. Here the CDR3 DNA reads TGTGCCAGCAGTTTGACAGGGAGGAGGAACACTGAAGCTTTCTTT. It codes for CASSLTGRRNTEAFF.

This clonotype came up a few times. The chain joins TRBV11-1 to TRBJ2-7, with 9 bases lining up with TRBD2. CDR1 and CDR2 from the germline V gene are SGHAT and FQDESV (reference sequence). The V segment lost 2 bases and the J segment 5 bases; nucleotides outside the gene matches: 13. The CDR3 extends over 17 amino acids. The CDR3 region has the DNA TGTGCCAGCAGCTTAAACCCTAGCGGGGATCCAGCCAACGAGCAGTACTTC. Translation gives CASSLNPSGDPANEQYF.

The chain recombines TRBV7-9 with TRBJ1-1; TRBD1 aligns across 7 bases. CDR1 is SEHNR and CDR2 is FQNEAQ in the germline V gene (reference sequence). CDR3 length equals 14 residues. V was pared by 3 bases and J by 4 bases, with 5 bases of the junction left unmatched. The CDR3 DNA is TGTGCCAGCAGCTTCAGGGGGAAAGGCACTGAAGCTTTCTTT. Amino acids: CASSFRGKGTEAFF.

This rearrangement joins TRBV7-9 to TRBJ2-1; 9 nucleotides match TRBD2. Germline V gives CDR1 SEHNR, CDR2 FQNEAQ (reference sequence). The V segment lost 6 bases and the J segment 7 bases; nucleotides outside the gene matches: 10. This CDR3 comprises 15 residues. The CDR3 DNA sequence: TGTGCCAGCAGTTCGACTAGCGGCCTAGTGAATGAGCAGTTCTTC. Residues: CASSSTSGLVNEQFF.

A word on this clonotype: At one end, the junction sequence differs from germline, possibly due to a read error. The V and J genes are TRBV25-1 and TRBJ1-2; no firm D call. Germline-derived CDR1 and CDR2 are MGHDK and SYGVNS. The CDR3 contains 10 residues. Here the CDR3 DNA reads TGTGCCAGCAGTGAGTACGGAAGGAGCTTC. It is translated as CASSEYGRSF.

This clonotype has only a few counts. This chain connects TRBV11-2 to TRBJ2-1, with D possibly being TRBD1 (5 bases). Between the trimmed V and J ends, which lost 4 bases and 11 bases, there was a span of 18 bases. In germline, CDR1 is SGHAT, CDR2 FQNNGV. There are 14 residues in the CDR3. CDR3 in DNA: TGTGCCAGCAGCTACTTACGACAGCTCGCTAAGCAGTTCTTC. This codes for CASSYLRQLAKQFF.

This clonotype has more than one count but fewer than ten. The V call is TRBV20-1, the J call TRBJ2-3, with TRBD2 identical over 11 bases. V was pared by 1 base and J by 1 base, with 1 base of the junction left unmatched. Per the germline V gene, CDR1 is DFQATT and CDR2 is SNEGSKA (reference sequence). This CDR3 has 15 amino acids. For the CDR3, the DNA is TGCAGTGCTAGAGGACTAGCGGGGCGCACAGATACGCAGTATTTT. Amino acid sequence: CSARGLAGRTDTQYF.

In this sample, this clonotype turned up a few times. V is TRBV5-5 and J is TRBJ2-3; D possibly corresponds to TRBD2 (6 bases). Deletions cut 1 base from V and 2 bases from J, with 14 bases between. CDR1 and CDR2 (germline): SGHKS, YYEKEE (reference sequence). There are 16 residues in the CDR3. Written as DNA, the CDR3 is TGTGCCAGCAGCTTGCTGGACTACGGGGCCACAGATACGCAGTATTTT. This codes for CASSLLDYGATDTQYF.

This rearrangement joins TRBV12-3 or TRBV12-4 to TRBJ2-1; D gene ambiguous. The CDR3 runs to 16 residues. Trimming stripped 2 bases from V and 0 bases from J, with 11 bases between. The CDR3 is CASSLIKVGSYNEQFF. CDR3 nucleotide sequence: TGTGCCAGCAGTTTAATCAAGGTGGGCTCCTACAATGAGCAGTTCTTC.

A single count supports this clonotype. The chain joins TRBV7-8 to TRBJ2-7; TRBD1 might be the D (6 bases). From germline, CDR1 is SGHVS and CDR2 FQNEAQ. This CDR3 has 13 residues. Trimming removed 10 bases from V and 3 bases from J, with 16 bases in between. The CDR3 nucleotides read TGTGCCACCGCTGCGACAGGAGGCTACGAGCAGTACTTC. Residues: CATAATGGYEQYF.

CDR3 nucleotide sequence: TGCAGTGCTAGCCCCCCCACTAGCGGGGACTACGAGCAGTACTTC. Translating it yields CSASPPTSGDYEQYF. The V gene is TRBV20-1, the J gene TRBJ2-7; 10 nucleotides agree with TRBD2. Germline V gives CDR1 DFQATT, CDR2 SNEGSKA (reference sequence). The CDR3 extends over 15 amino acids. Germline trimming cut 3 bases from V and 3 bases from J; bases unmatched to any gene: 8.